The source of this TCR beta chain is a study of identical twins. Study findings and constraints: While abundant cord blood beta clonotypes carried fewer insertions, memory repertoires showed no such pattern. Sequences that were out-of-frame, alpha and twin-shared displayed an excess of low generation probability. Twins shared beta out-of-frame sequences in excess, but this excess was weaker.

In regard to this clonotype: Its target is not known. A much more abundant neighbour one base away suggests this may be a read error.

TCRdb redid the calling of the 5' RACE reads with MiXCR, one entry per CDR3 protein. The sample has 1.5 million to 2 million distinct CDR3 sequences; under 35% are singletons. The sequence came from a newborn girl in good health. The sequenced sample was cord blood.

CDR3: CGSRGQGLAGIGNEQFF. CDR3 sequence (DNA): TGTGGCAGCAGAGGTCAGGGTTTAGCGGGGATTGGGAATGAGCAGTTCTTC. This chain connects TRBV12-3 or TRBV12-4 to TRBJ2-1; TRBD2 aligns across 8 bases. The CDR3 is 17 residues long.